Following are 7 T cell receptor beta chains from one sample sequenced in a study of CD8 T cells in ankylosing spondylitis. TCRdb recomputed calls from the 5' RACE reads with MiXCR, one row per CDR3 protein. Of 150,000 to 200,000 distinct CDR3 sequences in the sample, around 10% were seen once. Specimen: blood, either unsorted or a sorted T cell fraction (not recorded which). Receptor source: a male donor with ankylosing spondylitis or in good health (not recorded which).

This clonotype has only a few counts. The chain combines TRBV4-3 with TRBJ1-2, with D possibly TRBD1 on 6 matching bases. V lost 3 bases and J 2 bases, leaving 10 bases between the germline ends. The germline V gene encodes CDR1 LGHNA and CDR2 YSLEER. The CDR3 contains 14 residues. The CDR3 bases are TGCGCCAGCAGCCAGGCGGGGGGCAACTATGGCTACACCTTC. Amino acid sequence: CASSQAGGNYGYTF.

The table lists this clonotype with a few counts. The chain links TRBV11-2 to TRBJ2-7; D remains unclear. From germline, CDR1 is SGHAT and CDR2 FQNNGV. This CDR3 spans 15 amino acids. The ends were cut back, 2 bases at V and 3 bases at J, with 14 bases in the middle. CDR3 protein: CASSLKRLTNYEQYF. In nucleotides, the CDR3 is TGTGCCAGCAGCTTAAAAAGGCTCACCAACTACGAGCAGTACTTC.

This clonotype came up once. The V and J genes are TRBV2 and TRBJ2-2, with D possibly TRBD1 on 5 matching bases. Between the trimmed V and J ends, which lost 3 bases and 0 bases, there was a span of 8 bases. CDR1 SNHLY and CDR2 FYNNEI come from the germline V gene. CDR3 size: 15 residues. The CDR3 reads CASSETDPNTGELFF. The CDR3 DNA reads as TGTGCCAGCAGTGAGACAGACCCGAACACCGGGGAGCTGTTTTTT. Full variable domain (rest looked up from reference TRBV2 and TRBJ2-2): EPEVTQTPSHQVTQMGQEVILRCVPISNHLYFYWYRQILGQKVEFLVSFYNNEISEKSEIFDDQFSVERPDGSNFTLKIRSTKLEDSAMYFCASSETDPNTGELFFGEGSRLTVL.

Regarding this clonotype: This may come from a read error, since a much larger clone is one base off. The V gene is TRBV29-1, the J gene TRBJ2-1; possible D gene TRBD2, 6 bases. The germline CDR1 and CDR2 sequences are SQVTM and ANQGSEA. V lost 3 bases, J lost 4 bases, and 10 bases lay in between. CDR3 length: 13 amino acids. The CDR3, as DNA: TGCAGCGTTGAGCGGGACGGATACAATGAGCAGTTCTTC. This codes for CSVERDGYNEQFF.

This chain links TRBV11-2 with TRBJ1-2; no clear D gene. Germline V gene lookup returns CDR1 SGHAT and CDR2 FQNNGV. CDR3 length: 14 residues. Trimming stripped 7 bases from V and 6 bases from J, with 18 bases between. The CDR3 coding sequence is TGTGCCAGCACCCTCGCTGGAGCGACCCATGGCTACACCTTC. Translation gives CASTLAGATHGYTF. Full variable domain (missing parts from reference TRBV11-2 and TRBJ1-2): EAGVAQSPRYKIIEKRQSVAFWCNPISGHATLYWYQQILGQGPKLLIQFQNNGVVDDSQLPKDRFSAERLKGVDSTLKIQPAKLEDSAVYLCASTLAGATHGYTFGSGTRLTVV.

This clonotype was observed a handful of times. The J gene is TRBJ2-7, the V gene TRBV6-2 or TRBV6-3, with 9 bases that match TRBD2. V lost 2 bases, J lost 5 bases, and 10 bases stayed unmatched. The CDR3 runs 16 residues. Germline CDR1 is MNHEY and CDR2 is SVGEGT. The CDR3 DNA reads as TGTGCCAGCAGTTACAGGCGGGAGGGTTCTCGGGACGAGCAGTACTTC. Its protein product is CASSYRREGSRDEQYF.

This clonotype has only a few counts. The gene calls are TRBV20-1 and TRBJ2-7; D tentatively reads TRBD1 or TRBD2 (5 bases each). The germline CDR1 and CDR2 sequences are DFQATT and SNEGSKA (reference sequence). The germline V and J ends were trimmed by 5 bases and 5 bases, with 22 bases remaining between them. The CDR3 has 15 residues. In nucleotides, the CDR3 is TGCAGTGCTCAGCTTCCGGGACCTGGAGATCACGAGCAGTACTTC. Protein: CSAQLPGPGDHEQYF.